The 20 T cell receptor beta chains below all came from one sample that was sequenced in a study of blood T cell repertoires in COVID-19 (dated by TCRdb to 2019 to 2021). Receptor amplification or capture employed the immunoSEQ multiplex PCR assay. TCRdb carries this immuneACCESS record with in-frame sequences only. Its versions omit some clonotypes, under half of them owing to an unresolved V gene in the studies checked, with the rest unexplained. The sample table contains around 500,000 clones; only one count was recorded for 80% to 90% of them. The ten largest clones capture 3.2% of the sample. The sample comprised peripheral blood. These receptors were taken from a human donor in a cohort sampled during active COVID-19.

The chain recombines TRBV10-3 with TRBJ2-2; perhaps TRBD1 as D (6 bases). Germline loops: CDR1 ENHRY, CDR2 SYGVKD. This CDR3 contains 15 residues. The V end lost 4 bases, the J end lost 4 bases, and 13 bases lay between the germline ends. This chain's CDR3 is CAISGRIGGTGELFF. Written as DNA, the CDR3 is TGTGCCATCAGTGGTCGGATAGGGGGCACCGGGGAGCTGTTTTTT.

The chain uses TRBV19 and TRBJ2-1; TRBD2 aligns across 7 bases. The CDR3 length is 13 residues. Germline lookup yields CDR1 LNHDA and CDR2 SQIVND (reference sequence). The V segment lost 9 bases and the J segment 4 bases; nucleotides outside the gene matches: 6. The CDR3 sequence: CASQRDRYNEQFF. The CDR3 DNA sequence: TGTGCCAGCCAGCGGGACCGATACAATGAGCAGTTCTTC.

This clone is a singleton in its sample. The chain is built from TRBV6-5 and TRBJ2-1; a weak D match, TRBD1 (5 bases). The CDR3 totals 15 residues. CDR1 and CDR2 from the germline V gene are MNHEY and SVGAGI. Trimming removed 0 bases from V and 1 base from J, with 7 bases in between. CDR3 in DNA: TGTGCCAGCAGTTACTCGCAGGGTTCCTACAATGAGCAGTTCTTC. The encoded protein is CASSYSQGSYNEQFF.

J is TRBJ2-1 and V is TRBV7-9, with 7 bases aligning to TRBD2. Trimming cost V 6 bases and J 0 bases; bases outside gene matches: 14. This CDR3 region has 18 residues. CDR1 and CDR2 from the germline V gene are SEHNR and FQNEAQ (reference sequence). CDR3 protein: CASRGGRNGAGSYNEQFF. Written as DNA, the CDR3 is TGTGCCAGCAGAGGCGGGAGAAACGGGGCGGGCTCCTACAATGAGCAGTTCTTC.

The gene calls are TRBV3-1 (or the pseudogene TRBV3-2) and TRBJ2-1; 7 bases map to TRBD2. J gave up 2 bases and V 4 bases, and 5 bases lay outside the gene matches. CDR3 size: 15 residues. Per the germline V gene, CDR1 is LGHDT and CDR2 is YNNKEL (reference sequence). CDR3 bases: TGTGCCAGCAGCCGGAGCGGGATGACCTACAATGAGCAGTTCTTC. This codes for CASSRSGMTYNEQFF.

This sequence joins TRBV11-3 and TRBJ2-1; 11 nucleotides match TRBD2. CDR3 length: 16 residues. Germline CDR1 is SGHNT and CDR2 is YENEEA. V shed 4 bases and J 1 base; nucleotides not matched to a gene: 3. Written as DNA, the CDR3 is TGTGCCAGCAGCTCAGGGACTAGCGGTTCCTACAATGAGCAGTTCTTC. This codes for CASSSGTSGSYNEQFF.

The chain uses TRBV19 and TRBJ1-2; 7 nucleotides match TRBD1. The trim removed 10 bases at V and 6 bases at J, leaving 11 bases unmatched. Germline CDR1 reads LNHDA; CDR2 reads SQIVND (reference sequence). The CDR3 runs 13 residues. In nucleotides, the CDR3 is TGTGCCACCCCCGGGTGGCAGGGGGATGGCTACACCTTC. It translates to CATPGWQGDGYTF.

CDR3 nucleotide sequence: TGTGCCAGCAGCCTAATCGGGCTAGCGGGAGGCAATGAGCAGTTCTTC. Encoded protein: CASSLIGLAGGNEQFF. V gene TRBV14 combines with J gene TRBJ2-1; 11 bases match TRBD2. Germline V gene data show CDR1 as SGHDN and CDR2 as FVKESK. This CDR3 comprises 16 residues. J was trimmed by 6 bases and V by 4 bases; bases with no gene match: 8.

This chain uses TRBV12-5 with TRBJ2-1; 10 positions agree with TRBD1. Germline loops: CDR1 LGHNT, CDR2 FRNRAP. This CDR3 spans 14 amino acids. With V trimmed by 6 bases and J by 8 bases, 7 bases remained unmatched. The DNA of the CDR3 is TGTGCTAGTGGCGTGGGGACAGGGGACGATGAGCAGTTCTTC. Translation gives CASGVGTGDDEQFF.

The chain carries TRBV30 and TRBJ2-1; 8 bases line up with TRBD1. There are 13 residues in the CDR3. Per the germline V gene, CDR1 is GTSNPN and CDR2 is SVGIG (reference sequence). The V segment lost 5 bases and the J segment 5 bases; nucleotides outside the gene matches: 5. CDR3: CAWSGQEHNEQFF. The CDR3, as DNA: TGTGCCTGGTCGGGACAGGAGCACAATGAGCAGTTCTTC.

The chain joins TRBV7-9 to TRBJ2-5; TRBD2 aligns across 15 bases. Germline CDR1 and CDR2: SEHNR and FQNEAQ (reference sequence). Trimming cost V 2 bases and J 4 bases; bases outside gene matches: 11. This CDR3 has 19 amino acids. CDR3 nucleotides: TGTGCCAGCAGCTTAAGGCTCGGACTAGCGGGAGGGGGCCGAGAGACCCAGTACTTC. This sequence encodes CASSLRLGLAGGGRETQYF.

The chain links TRBV18 to TRBJ1-1; perhaps TRBD1 as D (6 bases). This CDR3 is built from 16 residues. Germline V gene data show CDR1 as KGHSH and CDR2 as LQKENI. V was pared by 4 bases and J by 1 base, with 16 bases between. DNA for the CDR3: TGTGCCAGCTCACTCTTATCGGGACAAACGAACACTGAAGCTTTCTTT. The encoded protein is CASSLLSGQTNTEAFF.

Notes on this clone: The identical CDR3 is also encoded by other nucleotide sequences in the sample. The V and J genes are TRBV5-1 and TRBJ2-3, with TRBD2 matching 10 bases. CDR3 length: 15 amino acids. The germline CDR1 and CDR2 sequences are SGHRS and YFSETQ. Trimming cost V 4 bases and J 1 base; bases outside gene matches: 3. The CDR3 spells CASSPGLAGTDTQYF. The CDR3 DNA follows: TGCGCCAGCAGCCCAGGACTAGCGGGCACAGATACGCAGTATTTT.

The CDR3 DNA sequence: TGTGCCAGCAGCCACGGGAGCACAGATACGCAGTATTTT. Translating it yields CASSHGSTDTQYF. The J gene is TRBJ2-3, the V gene TRBV3-1 (or the pseudogene TRBV3-2); no firm D call. The V and J ends lost 3 bases and 0 bases respectively, with 4 bases between them. CDR1 and CDR2 (germline): LGHDT, YNNKEL (reference sequence). This CDR3 is 13 amino acids long.

This clone appeared a single time. The same CDR3 can be traced to other DNA sequences in this sample. The chain recombines TRBV29-1 with TRBJ1-1; TRBD1 might be the D (5 bases). Germline V CDR1 and CDR2: SQVTM, ANQGSEA. V shed 2 bases and J shed 4 bases, with 11 bases lying between them. This CDR3 spans 13 amino acids. DNA for the CDR3: TGCAGCGTTGAAAGGGCGGGGGGCACTGAAGCTTTCTTT. Translated: CSVERAGGTEAFF.

The chain carries TRBV25-1 and TRBJ1-3; D remains unclear. Germline V gives CDR1 MGHDK, CDR2 SYGVNS. Trimming stripped 4 bases from V and 3 bases from J, with 13 bases between. This CDR3 has 15 residues. The DNA of the CDR3 is TGTGCCAGCAGTGTTCCCTCGGGTTATGGAAACACCATATATTTT. Protein product: CASSVPSGYGNTIYF. The full variable domain, with the rest looked up from reference TRBV25-1 and TRBJ1-3, is EADIYQTPRYLVIGTGKKITLECSQTMGHDKMYWYQQDPGMELHLIHYSYGVNSTEKGDLSSESTVSRIRTEHFPLTLESARPSHTSQYLCASSVPSGYGNTIYFGEGSWLTVV.

This chain connects TRBV19 to TRBJ2-1; D gene unclear. With 2 bases removed from V and 13 bases from J, the gap between germline ends came to 9 bases. The CDR3 has 11 residues. The germline gives CDR1 LNHDA, CDR2 SQIVND (reference sequence). The CDR3 DNA reads TGTGCCAGTAGTATAAACAGAGAACAGTTCTTC. The encoded protein is CASSINREQFF.

The chain employs TRBV12-5 and TRBJ2-7; no firm D call. Germline loops: CDR1 LGHNT, CDR2 FRNRAP. V shed 1 base and J shed 3 bases, with 4 bases lying between them. The CDR3 consists of 12 residues. The CDR3 here is CASGLGSYEQYF. CDR3 nucleotides: TGTGCTAGTGGTTTGGGCAGCTACGAGCAGTACTTC. The entire variable domain, with the rest obtained from reference TRBV12-5 and TRBJ2-7, is as follows: DARVTQTPRHKVTEMGQEVTMRCQPILGHNTVFWYRQTMMQGLELLAYFRNRAPLDDSGMPKDRFSAEMPDATLATLKIQPSEPRDSAVYFCASGLGSYEQYFGPGTRLTVT.

The chain links TRBV19 to TRBJ1-6; 9 bases line up with TRBD1. The CDR3 totals 15 residues. CDR1 and CDR2 (germline): LNHDA, SQIVND (reference sequence). The junction had 4 bases not matched to a gene; V was cut back by 3 bases and J by 7 bases. This chain's CDR3 is CASSIPGTGNSPLHF. CDR3 in DNA: TGTGCCAGTAGTATTCCCGGGACAGGGAATTCACCCCTCCACTTT.

The J gene is TRBJ2-5, the V gene TRBV19; the match to TRBD1 covers 8 bases. The V and J ends lost 4 bases and 5 bases, in that order; junction bases with no gene match: 9. CDR1 LNHDA and CDR2 SQIVND come from the germline V gene (reference sequence). The CDR3 consists of 15 residues. CDR3 sequence (DNA): TGTGCCAGTAGTACCCGGGACAGGCCTGCGGAGACCCAGTACTTC. Protein: CASSTRDRPAETQYF.